This T cell receptor beta chain derives from a study of OX40 agonist ivuxolimab in advanced cancers. The table came from immunoSEQ multiplex PCR; TCRdb's copy has only in-frame clones and leaves some out. The sample records about 42,000 clones, about 86% being singletons. The germline V gene has CDR1 MNHNS and CDR2 SASEGT. V lost 8 bases and J lost 8, with 15 bases in between. CDR3 length equals 12 residues. The source is an adult with an advanced solid tumor such as melanoma, head and neck, liver or kidney cancer. The source was CD4+ or CD8+ T cells sorted from blood, collected in a trial of the OX40 agonist ivuxolimab. The genes are TRBV6-1 and TRBJ1-2; tentative D call: TRBD1 (5 bases). The CDR3 is CASGIGGEGYTF. CDR3 bases: TGTGCCAGCGGCATCGGGGGTGAGGGCTACACCTTC.